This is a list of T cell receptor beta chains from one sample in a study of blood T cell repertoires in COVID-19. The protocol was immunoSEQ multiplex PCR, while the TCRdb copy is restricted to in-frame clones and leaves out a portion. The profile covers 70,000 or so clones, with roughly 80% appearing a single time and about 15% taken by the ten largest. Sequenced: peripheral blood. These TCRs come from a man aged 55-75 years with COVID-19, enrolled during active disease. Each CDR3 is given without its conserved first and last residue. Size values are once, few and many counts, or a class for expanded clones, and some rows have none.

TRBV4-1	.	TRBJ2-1	ASSQSGSSYNEQF
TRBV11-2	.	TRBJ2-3	ASSGGKLAGADTQY
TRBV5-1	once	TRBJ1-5	ASSPRGGGHQPQH
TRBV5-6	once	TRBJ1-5	ASSLGWSGEPQH
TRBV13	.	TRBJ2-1	ASSLLAGNNEQF
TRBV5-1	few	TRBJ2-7	ASRDRGSEQY
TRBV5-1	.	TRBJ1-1	ASSLDDPRNTEAF
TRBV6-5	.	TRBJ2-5	ASSPGLRETQY
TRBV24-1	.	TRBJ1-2	ATSDPGQGGLGYT
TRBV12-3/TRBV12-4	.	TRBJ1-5	ASSGQINQPQH
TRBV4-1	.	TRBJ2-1	ASSRGLARSSYNEQF
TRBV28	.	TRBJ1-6	ASSLADYNSPLH
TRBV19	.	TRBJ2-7	ASSATSGLYEQY
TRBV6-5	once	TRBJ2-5	ASSYGGNGETQY
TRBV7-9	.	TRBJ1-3	ASESSGNTIY
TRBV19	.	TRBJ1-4	ASSIRGNEKLF
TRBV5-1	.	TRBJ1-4	ASSSGWRDATNEKLF
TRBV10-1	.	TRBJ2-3	ASSDELTDTQY
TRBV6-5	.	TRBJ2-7	ASSYTLPGQGYEQY
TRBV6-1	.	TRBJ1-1	ASIWGDGNFEAF
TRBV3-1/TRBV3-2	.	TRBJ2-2	ASTKMGTANTGELF
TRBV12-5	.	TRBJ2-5	ASGSGLRKETQY
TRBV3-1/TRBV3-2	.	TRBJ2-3	ASSWSGRARDTQY
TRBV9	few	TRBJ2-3	ASGSGDFRDTQY
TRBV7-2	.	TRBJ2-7	ASSSRLAPSYEQY
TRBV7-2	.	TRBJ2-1	ASSLSLAEYNEQF
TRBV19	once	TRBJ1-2	ASSIYGGADGYT